This entry lists 19 T cell receptor beta chains sequenced from one sample in a study of T-cell memory formation after mild COVID-19. TCRdb re-derived calls from the 5' RACE reads in MiXCR, one entry per CDR3 protein. The sample lists 400,000 to 500,000 distinct CDR3 sequences, roughly 26% occurring once. Sequencing was carried out using PBMCs or a T cell subset sorted from them (not recorded which). These receptor sequences come from an adult woman who had mild COVID-19 (a few samples of this study predate the infection). Cell type and time point are not known.

Only a few counts were recorded for this clonotype. The genes are TRBV4-3 and TRBJ2-5; tentatively, D is TRBD1 or TRBD2 (5 bases each). The CDR3 has 17 residues. The V and J ends lost 0 bases and 5 bases respectively, with 19 bases between them. Per germline, CDR1 LGHNA and CDR2 YSLEER. The CDR3 protein is CASSQDPWGLSVETQYF. The CDR3 nucleotides are TGCGCCAGCAGCCAAGATCCATGGGGGTTAAGCGTGGAGACCCAGTACTTC.

The gene calls are TRBV6-5 and TRBJ1-1; 11 bases align to TRBD1. CDR3 size: 15 residues. Germline V gene data show CDR1 as MNHEY and CDR2 as SVGAGI. J lost 9 bases, V lost 5 bases, and 11 bases had no gene match. The CDR3 sequence: CASSKAGTGGWKAFF. CDR3 coding DNA: TGTGCCAGCAGTAAGGCCGGGACAGGGGGATGGAAAGCTTTCTTT.

The chain couples TRBV7-9 to TRBJ2-3; TRBD2 is a possible D gene (6 bases). Trimming took 7 bases from V and 3 from J, leaving 17 bases between them. The CDR3 covers 15 residues. Per germline, CDR1 SEHNR and CDR2 FQNEAQ (reference sequence). CDR3 DNA: TGTGCCAGCACGTTCGAGGGAGGTGAAACAGATACGCAGTATTTT. It yields the protein CASTFEGGETDTQYF.

A few counts support this clonotype. V and J are TRBV7-9 and TRBJ2-5, with 7 bases that match TRBD1. The CDR3 runs to 17 residues. Germline trimming cut 5 bases from V and 2 bases from J; bases unmatched to any gene: 14. Germline CDR1 reads SEHNR; CDR2 reads FQNEAQ (reference sequence). The CDR3 DNA reads as TGTGCCAGCAGCATGGGCCCCTTGAGGGGGCGGCAAGAGACCCAGTACTTC. It specifies CASSMGPLRGRQETQYF.

This clonotype was detected a few times. This chain links TRBV6-2 or TRBV6-3 with TRBJ2-3; possibly TRBD2 for D (5 bases). Looked up from germline, CDR1 is MNHEY and CDR2 is SVGEGT. CDR3 length: 15 amino acids. Deletions cut 2 bases from V and 2 bases from J, with 11 bases between. CDR3 in DNA: TGTGCCAGCAGTTACGTTTCCGGGAACACAGATACGCAGTATTTT. Protein product: CASSYVSGNTDTQYF.

This clonotype occurred a few times. This rearrangement joins TRBV28 to TRBJ2-4; no firm D call. Germline V gene lookup returns CDR1 MDHEN and CDR2 SYDVKM. The V end lost 6 bases, the J end lost 6 bases, and 12 bases lay between the germline ends. The CDR3 is 13 residues long. CDR3 nucleotides: TGTGCCAGCAGCCGCCTCCCAGGAAACATTCAGTACTTC. Translation gives CASSRLPGNIQYF. Drawing the rest from reference TRBV28 and TRBJ2-4, the complete variable domain is DVKVTQSSRYLVKRTGEKVFLECVQDMDHENMFWYRQDPGLGLRLIYFSYDVKMKEKGDIPEGYSVSREKKERFSLILESASTNQTSMYLCASSRLPGNIQYFGAGTRLSVL.

This clonotype has at least ten counts. The gene calls are TRBV15 and TRBJ2-7, with TRBD2 as a possible D gene (5 bases). CDR3 size: 13 residues. Germline values: CDR1 LNHNV, CDR2 YYDKDF (reference sequence). V lost 5 bases and J lost 1, with 9 bases in between. CDR3 amino acids: CATSRGLSYEQYF. CDR3 sequence (DNA): TGTGCCACCAGCCGAGGGTTATCCTACGAGCAGTACTTC. The full variable domain, its missing parts supplied by reference TRBV15 and TRBJ2-7, is DAMVIQNPRYQVTQFGKPVTLSCSQTLNHNVMYWYQQKSSQAPKLLFHYYDKDFNNEADTPDNFQSRRPNTSFCFLDIRSPGLGDTAMYLCATSRGLSYEQYFGPGTRLTVT.

V usage is TRBV12-3 or TRBV12-4 and J usage is TRBJ2-5; 10 nucleotides agree with TRBD2. The length of the CDR3 is 17 residues. After removal of 6 bases from V and 1 base from J, the junction contained 11 bases not matched to a gene. CDR3 sequence: CASSRTIGLAVQETQYF. The CDR3 nucleotides are TGTGCCAGCAGCCGAACGATCGGACTAGCGGTCCAAGAGACCCAGTACTTC.

The CDR3 sequence: CATSDVGRDIQYF. Written as DNA, the CDR3 is TGTGCCACCAGTGACGTGGGAAGGGACATTCAGTACTTC. V is TRBV24-1 and J is TRBJ2-4; D uncertain. This CDR3 spans 13 amino acids. V shed 4 bases and J shed 8 bases, with 11 bases lying between them. Germline V gene sequence: CDR1 KGHDR, CDR2 SFDVKD.

The CDR3 DNA is TGTGCCAGCAGCGACGGGGGGGTAGGGGGTGAGCAGTTCTTC. Translated: CASSDGGVGGEQFF. V and J are TRBV3-1 and TRBJ2-1; 8 nucleotides match TRBD2. J lost 9 bases, V lost 5 bases, and 9 bases had no gene match. This CDR3 has 14 residues. Germline lookup yields CDR1 LGHDT and CDR2 YNNKEL (reference sequence).

This clonotype has just a few counts. The CDR3 sequence: CASSLDYGGWEYNEQFF. The DNA of the CDR3 is TGTGCCAGCAGTTTAGACTACGGGGGATGGGAGTACAATGAGCAGTTCTTC. V gene TRBV12-3 or TRBV12-4 combines with J gene TRBJ2-1, with D possibly being TRBD2 (6 bases). V was trimmed by 1 base and J by 4 bases, leaving 17 bases between them. CDR3 length: 17 residues.

This rearrangement joins TRBV20-1 to TRBJ1-2; TRBD1 aligns across 7 bases. Germline CDR1 DFQATT, CDR2 SNEGSKA (reference sequence). The CDR3 has 11 amino acids. The junction had 5 bases not matched to a gene; V was cut back by 5 bases and J by 8 bases. CDR3 nucleotides: TGCAGTGCTCTTGACAGGGACGGCTACACCTTC. Its protein is CSALDRDGYTF.

In this sample, this clonotype turned up many times. The genes are TRBV9 and TRBJ2-1; the D call may be TRBD1 or TRBD2 (6 bases each). The CDR3 sequence is 18 residues long. Trimming removed 0 bases from V and 7 bases from J, with 23 bases in between. The germline V gene encodes CDR1 SGDLS and CDR2 YYNGEE. The CDR3 sequence is CASSVGRLGVQGGNEQFF. The DNA of the CDR3 is TGTGCCAGCAGCGTAGGGCGTCTGGGCGTCCAAGGGGGGAATGAGCAGTTCTTC.

V gene TRBV12-3 or TRBV12-4 combines with J gene TRBJ1-1, with TRBD1 matching 11 bases. The CDR3 covers 18 residues. J gave up 4 bases and V 2 bases, and 12 bases lay outside the gene matches. The CDR3 reads CASSLRIGGTGGSTEAFF. CDR3 bases: TGTGCCAGCAGTTTAAGGATCGGTGGGACAGGGGGGAGCACTGAAGCTTTCTTT.

There are a few counts of this clonotype. V gene TRBV5-1 combines with J gene TRBJ2-2, with D possibly TRBD1 on 5 matching bases. Trimming took off 0 bases at V and 5 bases at J, with 5 bases between the two ends. CDR1 is SGHRS, CDR2 YFSETQ, per germline. The CDR3 is 13 residues long. For the CDR3, the DNA is TGCGCCAGCAGCTTGGACAGGACCGGGGAGCTGTTTTTT. Translated, it gives CASSLDRTGELFF.

The rearrangement joins TRBV20-1 to TRBJ1-1; a possible D gene is TRBD1 (5 bases). Trimming removed 1 base at V and 1 base at J, with 16 bases between. CDR3 length: 16 amino acids. Germline-derived CDR1 and CDR2 are DFQATT and SNEGSKA (reference sequence). The CDR3 nucleotides are TGCAGTGCTAGAGCGGGTGGCAGGGCCCCGAACACTGAAGCTTTCTTT. This gives the protein CSARAGGRAPNTEAFF.

A few counts support this clonotype. The chain joins TRBV5-1 to TRBJ1-6, with 9 bases matching TRBD1. The CDR3 is 17 residues long. CDR1 is SGHRS and CDR2 is YFSETQ in the germline V gene. J lost 7 bases, V lost 4 bases, and 12 bases had no gene match. The DNA for the CDR3 is TGCGCCAGCAGCATCCCGAGTGAGACAGGGGGAAATTCACCCCTCCACTTT. It codes for CASSIPSETGGNSPLHF.

This clonotype was observed a few times. CDR3 DNA sequence: TGTGCCACCAGTGACATTGACAGAAACTATGGCTACACCTTC. Its protein is CATSDIDRNYGYTF. V and J are TRBV24-1 and TRBJ1-2, with D perhaps TRBD1 (5 bases). Germline assignment: CDR1 KGHDR and CDR2 SFDVKD. V dropped 4 bases and J dropped 2 bases, with 10 bases sitting between them. The CDR3 spans 14 residues.

This clonotype was picked up many times. The chain couples TRBV7-2 to TRBJ1-1; D remains ambiguous. V was pared by 1 base and J by 13 bases, with 22 bases between. CDR1 is SGHTA, CDR2 FQGNSA, per germline. The CDR3 is made up of 15 amino acids. CDR3 in amino acids: CASSLEPSRRHIGFF. The CDR3 DNA follows: TGTGCCAGCAGCTTAGAACCGAGCAGGCGGCATATCGGTTTCTTT.